These 26 T cell receptor beta chains were all obtained from the same sample, sequenced in a study of graft-versus-host responses after intestinal transplantation. Profiling relied on immunoSEQ multiplex PCR, and the TCRdb table lists in-frame clones only, not all of them. The data show 70,000 to 95,000 clones, 85% to 95% seen once. These receptors' antigens are unknown. The specimen comprised unstimulated CD8+ T cells sorted from spleen or lymph node cells, sampled before transplant. The receptor set was obtained from a human donor who was the organ donor for an intestinal transplant.

The rearrangement uses TRBV7-3 and TRBJ2-1, with no clear D. This CDR3 region has 14 residues. Germline V lookup: CDR1 SGHTA, CDR2 FQGTGA. Trimming pared 5 bases from V and 9 bases from J, leaving 17 bases between. The CDR3 coding sequence is TGTGCCAGCAGCCCCGTGACGTCAGGAACTGAGCAGTTCTTC. Protein product: CASSPVTSGTEQFF. Full variable domain (rest looked up from reference TRBV7-3 and TRBJ2-1): GAGVSQTPSNKVTEKGKYVELRCDPISGHTALYWYRQSLGQGPEFLIYFQGTGAADDSGLPNDRFFAVRPEGSVSTLKIQRTERGDSAVYLCASSPVTSGTEQFFGPGTRLTVL.

The V call is TRBV7-6, the J call TRBJ2-1; D gene unclear. This CDR3 is 15 amino acids long. CDR1 SGHVS and CDR2 FNYEAQ come from the germline V gene. Deletions cut 5 bases from V and 5 bases from J, with 16 bases between. CDR3 protein: CASSLERSIHNEQFF. DNA of the CDR3: TGTGCCAGCAGCCTAGAAAGGAGCATTCACAATGAGCAGTTCTTC.

This rearrangement joins TRBV19 to TRBJ2-1, with TRBD2 matching over 8 bases. Germline V gene lookup returns CDR1 LNHDA and CDR2 SQIVND (reference sequence). The CDR3 extends over 14 amino acids. Germline trimming cut 2 bases from V and 7 bases from J; bases unmatched to any gene: 4. In DNA form, the CDR3 reads TGTGCCAGTAGTATACTTAGCGGGATAAATGAGCAGTTCTTC. Its protein is CASSILSGINEQFF. The full variable domain, with the rest looked up from reference TRBV19 and TRBJ2-1, is DGGITQSPKYLFRKEGQNVTLSCEQNLNHDAMYWYRQDPGQGLRLIYYSQIVNDFQKGDIAEGYSVSREKKESFPLTVTSAQKNPTAFYLCASSILSGINEQFFGPGTRLTVL.

The chain combines TRBV27 with TRBJ1-5, with D maybe TRBD1 (5 bases). Looked up from germline, CDR1 is MNHEY and CDR2 is SMNVEV (reference sequence). The length of the CDR3 is 16 residues. Trimming shortened V by 5 bases and J by 5 bases, and 19 bases separated the two germline ends. DNA for the CDR3: TGTGCCAGCAGTCCCCTACACCAACCACAGGATCAGCCCCAGCATTTT. It specifies CASSPLHQPQDQPQHF.

For the CDR3, the DNA is TGCAGCGTTGGGGGACAGGGGGCGAGTACAGATACGCAGTATTTT. Its translation is CSVGGQGASTDTQYF. The chain recombines TRBV29-1 with TRBJ2-3; 12 positions agree with TRBD1. The CDR3 is 15 residues long. Germline V lookup: CDR1 SQVTM, CDR2 ANQGSEA. Losses at the gene ends were 4 bases for V and 3 bases for J; bases not matched to a gene: 5.

The count of this clone is one. The V and J genes are TRBV27 and TRBJ2-2, with D perhaps matching TRBD1 (5 bases). The CDR3 totals 14 residues. V lost 6 bases and J lost 5, with 13 bases in between. The germline CDR1 and CDR2 sequences are MNHEY and SMNVEV (reference sequence). This chain's CDR3 is CASSTWGETGELFF. The CDR3 coding sequence is TGTGCCAGCAGCACCTGGGGCGAGACCGGGGAGCTGTTTTTT.

The gene calls are TRBV5-4 and TRBJ1-2; 10 nucleotides align to TRBD1. The V segment lost 3 bases and the J segment 10 bases; nucleotides outside the gene matches: 6. Looked up from germline, CDR1 is SGHNT and CDR2 is YYREEE (reference sequence). This CDR3 comprises 13 residues. CDR3 residues: CASSYDRGLVYTF. In DNA, the CDR3 is TGTGCCAGCAGCTACGACAGGGGGCTCGTCTACACCTTC.

The chain is built from TRBV19 and TRBJ2-1, with TRBD2 as a possible D gene (5 bases). Looked up from germline, CDR1 is LNHDA and CDR2 is SQIVND (reference sequence). V was shortened by 3 bases and J by 6 bases, with 9 bases between the two germline ends. CDR3 length: 13 residues. The CDR3 reads CASSIKGGNEQFF. The CDR3 coding sequence is TGTGCCAGTAGTATTAAAGGAGGCAATGAGCAGTTCTTC.

The V and J genes are TRBV6-7 and TRBJ1-4; D is unresolved. TRBV6-7 is treated as an ORF (open reading frame) with a function not yet certain. The CDR3 loop spans 13 amino acids. CDR3 amino acids: CTQRRARREKLFF. The DNA for the CDR3 is TGTACCCAGCGTCGGGCCCGGAGGGAAAAACTGTTTTTT.

V gene TRBV6-5 combines with J gene TRBJ1-1, with TRBD1 identical over 9 bases. This CDR3 contains 15 residues. V gave up 2 bases and J gave up 6 bases; unmatched junction bases: 7. Germline CDR1 reads MNHEY; CDR2 reads SVGAGI. CDR3 amino acids: CASSYAGTGFPEAFF. In DNA form, the CDR3 reads TGTGCCAGCAGTTACGCGGGGACAGGGTTCCCTGAAGCTTTCTTT.

This clone is a singleton in its sample. This chain links TRBV5-1 with TRBJ2-7, with D possibly matching TRBD2 (6 bases). The germline CDR1 and CDR2 sequences are SGHRS and YFSETQ. There are 16 residues in the CDR3. Trimming pared 0 bases from V and 3 bases from J, leaving 16 bases between. The CDR3 coding sequence is TGCGCCAGCAGCTTGGATTACGGGACTCACATCTACGAGCAGTACTTC. Its translation is CASSLDYGTHIYEQYF.

The genes are TRBV13 and TRBJ2-7; TRBD2 aligns across 8 bases. V trimming: 5 bases; J trimming: 4 bases; junction bases outside the gene matches: 13. The CDR3 spans 16 residues. Per the germline V gene, CDR1 is PRHDT and CDR2 is FYEKMQ (reference sequence). The CDR3 coding sequence is TGTGCCAGCAGCGTTCACTTTTCCAGCGGGAGTTACGAGCAGTACTTC. It specifies CASSVHFSSGSYEQYF.

V gene TRBV21-1 combines with J gene TRBJ2-2; the DNA was not used to check the table's D call, TRBD2. TRBV21-1 is flagged as a pseudogene. CDR3 size: 14 residues. Here the CDR3 DNA reads TGTGCCAGCAGCAAAGAGGTGCTTCGGGGGGCTCTGTTTTTT. Protein: CASSKEVLRGALFF.

The V gene is TRBV9, the J gene TRBJ2-3; 10 bases fit TRBD2. The germline V gene has CDR1 SGDLS and CDR2 YYNGEE. Trimming cost V 4 bases and J 1 base; bases outside gene matches: 3. This CDR3 is built from 15 residues. The CDR3 nucleotides are TGTGCCAGCAGCCCCGGGACTAGCGGCACAGATACGCAGTATTTT. Translating it yields CASSPGTSGTDTQYF.

The rearrangement links TRBV19 to TRBJ2-1; 11 nucleotides match TRBD2. V was clipped by 5 bases and J by 4 bases; unmatched bases: 7. In germline, CDR1 is LNHDA, CDR2 SQIVND (reference sequence). The CDR3 extends over 16 amino acids. In DNA, the CDR3 is TGTGCCAGTAGTTCACCTAGCGGGGGGATATACAATGAGCAGTTCTTC. It translates to CASSSPSGGIYNEQFF.

The rearrangement joins TRBV30 to TRBJ1-2; 8 bases are shared with TRBD1. In germline, CDR1 is GTSNPN, CDR2 SVGIG (reference sequence). V shed 4 bases and J 8 bases; nucleotides not matched to a gene: 9. This CDR3 region has 13 residues. CDR3 sequence: CAWNPRRTGGYTF. For the CDR3, the DNA is TGTGCCTGGAATCCGCGGCGGACAGGGGGCTACACCTTC.

The J gene is TRBJ2-5, the V gene TRBV7-6; 11 bases map to TRBD2. This CDR3 comprises 15 residues. CDR1 SGHVS and CDR2 FNYEAQ come from the germline V gene. Trimming removed 2 bases from V and 5 bases from J; junction bases left unmatched: 4. The CDR3 DNA reads TGTGCCAGCAGCTTATATAGCGGGGGGGCCGAGACCCAGTACTTC. This encodes CASSLYSGGAETQYF.

The rearrangement uses TRBV7-9 and TRBJ1-2; D is uncertain. The V end was cut by 4 bases, the J end by 4 bases, with 22 bases between. This CDR3 is built from 17 residues. The germline V gene has CDR1 SEHNR and CDR2 FQNEAQ (reference sequence). In nucleotides, the CDR3 is TGTGCCAGCAGCTGGCTCTCCTTCCCTCCCGCCTCCTATGGCTACACCTTC. Amino acids: CASSWLSFPPASYGYTF.

The chain links TRBV20-1 to TRBJ1-2; D is uncertain. CDR1 is DFQATT and CDR2 is SNEGSKA in the germline V gene (reference sequence). The CDR3 covers 10 residues. Trimming shortened V by 5 bases and J by 3 bases, and 4 bases separated the two germline ends. The CDR3 reads CSAPYYGYTF. In nucleotides, the CDR3 is TGCAGTGCTCCCTACTATGGCTACACCTTC.

The chain joins TRBV6-5 to TRBJ1-4; 7 nucleotides line up with TRBD1. This CDR3 comprises 15 residues. The trim removed 6 bases at V and 8 bases at J, leaving 12 bases unmatched. Germline V gene lookup returns CDR1 MNHEY and CDR2 SVGAGI. The CDR3 sequence is CASRDPGQLWEKLFF. The CDR3 DNA reads TGTGCCAGCAGAGATCCGGGACAGCTTTGGGAAAAACTGTTTTTT.

In regard to this clone: One end of the junction does not line up with germline, which may come from a read error. The chain uses TRBV4-2 and TRBJ2-3; D is ambiguous. CDR1 is LGHNA and CDR2 is YNFKEQ in the germline V gene. This CDR3 contains 14 residues. CDR3 region: CASSPPVSRDTQYF. The CDR3 DNA reads as TGTGCCAGCAGCCCGCCAGTTAGCAGAGATACGCAGTATTTT.

The rearrangement joins TRBV19 to TRBJ2-1, with TRBD2 as a possible D gene (5 bases). The CDR3 length is 15 residues. In germline, CDR1 is LNHDA, CDR2 SQIVND (reference sequence). The V and J ends lost 5 bases and 0 bases respectively, with 11 bases between them. The CDR3 protein is CASSPGLGSYNEQFF. For the CDR3, the DNA is TGTGCCAGTAGTCCCGGACTTGGCTCCTACAATGAGCAGTTCTTC.

CDR3 in DNA: TGTGCCAGCAGCCAATACGCAGGGGCTCCCTACGAGCAGTACTTC. It is translated as CASSQYAGAPYEQYF. The chain has TRBV4-2 and TRBJ2-7; a possible D gene is TRBD1 (6 bases). The V and J ends lost 2 bases and 2 bases respectively, with 13 bases between them. Looked up from germline, CDR1 is LGHNA and CDR2 is YNFKEQ. This CDR3 is 15 amino acids long.

This rearrangement joins TRBV5-8 to TRBJ2-1, with 8 bases lining up with TRBD2. From germline, CDR1 is SGHTS and CDR2 YDEGEE. The V segment lost 0 bases and the J segment 10 bases; nucleotides outside the gene matches: 9. The CDR3 consists of 15 residues. The DNA for the CDR3 is TGTGCCAGCAGCTTGGGGACTAGCATGGCGGACGAGCAGTTCTTC. Translated: CASSLGTSMADEQFF.

The chain recombines TRBV19 with TRBJ2-1; the D gene is possibly TRBD1 (7 bases). Trimming cost V 2 bases and J 1 base, with 9 bases left between them. This CDR3 has 15 amino acids. Germline V gene sequence: CDR1 LNHDA, CDR2 SQIVND (reference sequence). This CDR3 reads CASSISGGSYNEQFF. The CDR3 bases are TGTGCCAGTAGTATATCAGGGGGGTCCTACAATGAGCAGTTCTTC.

This chain connects TRBV9 to TRBJ2-1; 9 bases match TRBD2. Germline CDR1 and CDR2: SGDLS and YYNGEE. The CDR3 consists of 16 residues. V lost 4 bases and J lost 1; bases outside the gene matches: 6. This chain's CDR3 is CASSSLAGQSYNEQFF. Here the CDR3 DNA reads TGTGCCAGCAGCTCCCTAGCGGGACAATCCTACAATGAGCAGTTCTTC.